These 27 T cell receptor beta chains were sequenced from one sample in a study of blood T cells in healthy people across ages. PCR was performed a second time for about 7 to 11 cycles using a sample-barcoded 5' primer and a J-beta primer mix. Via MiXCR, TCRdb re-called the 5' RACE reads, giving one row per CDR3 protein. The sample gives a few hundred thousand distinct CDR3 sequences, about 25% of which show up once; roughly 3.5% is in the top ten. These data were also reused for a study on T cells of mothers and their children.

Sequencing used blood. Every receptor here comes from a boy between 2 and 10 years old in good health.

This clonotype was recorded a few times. Here the CDR3 reads CASSLGRGGRSGYTF. CDR3 nucleotides: TGTGCCAGCAGCTTAGGAAGAGGGGGGCGATCCGGCTACACCTTC. This rearrangement joins TRBV7-6 to TRBJ1-2; maybe TRBD1 (6 bases). V lost 1 base to trimming and J lost 8 bases, with 17 bases between them. This CDR3 has 15 residues. The V gene's germline CDR1 is SGHVS and CDR2 FNYEAQ.

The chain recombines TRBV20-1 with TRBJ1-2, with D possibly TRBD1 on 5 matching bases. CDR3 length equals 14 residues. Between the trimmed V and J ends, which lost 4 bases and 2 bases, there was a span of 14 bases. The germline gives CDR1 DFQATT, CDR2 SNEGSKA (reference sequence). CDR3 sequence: CSAIRDGRNYGYTF. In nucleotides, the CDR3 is TGCAGTGCTATTAGGGACGGAAGGAACTATGGCTACACCTTC.

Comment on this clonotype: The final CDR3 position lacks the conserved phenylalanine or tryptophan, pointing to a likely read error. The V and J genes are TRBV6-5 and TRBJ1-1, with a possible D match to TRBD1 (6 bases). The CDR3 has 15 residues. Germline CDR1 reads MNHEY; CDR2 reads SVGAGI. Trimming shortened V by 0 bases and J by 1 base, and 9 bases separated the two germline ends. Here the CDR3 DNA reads TGTGCCAGCAGTTACTCGACAGGAGCGAACACTGAAGCTTTCTCT. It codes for CASSYSTGANTEAFS.

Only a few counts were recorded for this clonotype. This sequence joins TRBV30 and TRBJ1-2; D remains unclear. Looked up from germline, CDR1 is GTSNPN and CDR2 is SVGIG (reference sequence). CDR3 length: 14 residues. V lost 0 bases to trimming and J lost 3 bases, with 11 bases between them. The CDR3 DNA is TGTGCCTGGAGTGTAAAAGGAGGTGACTATGGCTACACCTTC. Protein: CAWSVKGGDYGYTF.

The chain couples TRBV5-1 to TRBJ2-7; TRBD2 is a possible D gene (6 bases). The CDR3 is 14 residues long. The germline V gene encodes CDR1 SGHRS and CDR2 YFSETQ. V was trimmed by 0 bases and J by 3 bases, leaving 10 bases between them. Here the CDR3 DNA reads TGCGCCAGCAGCTTGGCCTCGGACTACTACGAGCAGTACTTC. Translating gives CASSLASDYYEQYF.

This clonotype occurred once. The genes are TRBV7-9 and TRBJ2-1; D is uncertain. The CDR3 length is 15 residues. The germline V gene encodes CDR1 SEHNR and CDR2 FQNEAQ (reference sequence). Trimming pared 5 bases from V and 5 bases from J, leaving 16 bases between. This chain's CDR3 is CASSPQYHPNNEQFF. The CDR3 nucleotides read TGTGCCAGCAGCCCTCAATACCACCCGAACAATGAGCAGTTCTTC.

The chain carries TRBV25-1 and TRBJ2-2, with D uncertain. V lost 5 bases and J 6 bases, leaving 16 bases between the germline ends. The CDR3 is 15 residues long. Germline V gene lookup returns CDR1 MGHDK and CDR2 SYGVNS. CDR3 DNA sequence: TGTGCCAGCAGTCCCCCCGACGGCGGTCCCGGGGAGCTGTTTTTT. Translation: CASSPPDGGPGELFF.

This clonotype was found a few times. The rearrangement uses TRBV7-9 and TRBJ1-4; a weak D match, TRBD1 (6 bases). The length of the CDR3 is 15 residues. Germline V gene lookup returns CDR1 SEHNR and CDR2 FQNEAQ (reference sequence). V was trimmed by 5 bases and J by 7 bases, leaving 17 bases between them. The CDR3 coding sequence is TGTGCCAGCAGCGTACAGGGTGAGGAGCGTGAAAAACTGTTTTTT. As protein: CASSVQGEEREKLFF.

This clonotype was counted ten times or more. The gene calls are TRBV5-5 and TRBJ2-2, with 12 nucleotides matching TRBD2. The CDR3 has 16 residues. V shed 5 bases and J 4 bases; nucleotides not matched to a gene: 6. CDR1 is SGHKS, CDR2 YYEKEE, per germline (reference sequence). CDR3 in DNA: TGTGCCAGCAGACGACTAGCGGGAGAGCTCACCGGGGAGCTGTTTTTT. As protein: CASRRLAGELTGELFF.

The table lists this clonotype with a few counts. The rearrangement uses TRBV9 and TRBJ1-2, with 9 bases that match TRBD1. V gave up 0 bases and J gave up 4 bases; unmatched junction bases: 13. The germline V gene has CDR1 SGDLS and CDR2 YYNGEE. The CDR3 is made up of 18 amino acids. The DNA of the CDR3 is TGTGCCAGCAGCGTAGGGCCCGGGACAGGGCTTTCAGGCTATGGCTACACCTTC. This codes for CASSVGPGTGLSGYGYTF. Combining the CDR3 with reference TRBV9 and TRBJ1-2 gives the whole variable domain DSGVTQTPKHLITATGQRVTLRCSPRSGDLSVYWYQQSLDQGLQFLIQYYNGEERAKGNILERFSAQQFPDLHSELNLSSLELGDSALYFCASSVGPGTGLSGYGYTFGSGTRLTVV.

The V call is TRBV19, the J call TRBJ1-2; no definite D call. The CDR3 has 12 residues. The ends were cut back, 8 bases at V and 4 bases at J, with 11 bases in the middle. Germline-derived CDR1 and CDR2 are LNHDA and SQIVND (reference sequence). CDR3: CASYGEPYGYTF. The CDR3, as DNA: TGTGCCAGTTACGGGGAGCCCTATGGCTACACCTTC.

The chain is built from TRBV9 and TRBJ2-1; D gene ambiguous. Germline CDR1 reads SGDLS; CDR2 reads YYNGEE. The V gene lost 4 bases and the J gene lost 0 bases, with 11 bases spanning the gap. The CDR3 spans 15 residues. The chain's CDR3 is CASSQSPSSYNEQFF. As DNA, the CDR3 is TGTGCCAGCAGCCAAAGCCCGAGCTCCTACAATGAGCAGTTCTTC.

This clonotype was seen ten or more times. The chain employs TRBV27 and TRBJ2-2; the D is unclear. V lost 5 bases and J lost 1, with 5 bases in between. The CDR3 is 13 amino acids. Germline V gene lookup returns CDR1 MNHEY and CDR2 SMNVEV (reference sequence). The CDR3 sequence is CASSPRNTGELFF. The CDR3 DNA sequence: TGTGCCAGCAGTCCACGGAACACCGGGGAGCTGTTTTTT.

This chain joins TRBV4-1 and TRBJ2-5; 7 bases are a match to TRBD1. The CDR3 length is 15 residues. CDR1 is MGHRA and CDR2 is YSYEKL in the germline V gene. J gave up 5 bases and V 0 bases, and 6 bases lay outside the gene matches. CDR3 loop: CASSQDPLRGETQYF. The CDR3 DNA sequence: TGCGCCAGCAGCCAAGATCCCCTCAGGGGGGAGACCCAGTACTTC.

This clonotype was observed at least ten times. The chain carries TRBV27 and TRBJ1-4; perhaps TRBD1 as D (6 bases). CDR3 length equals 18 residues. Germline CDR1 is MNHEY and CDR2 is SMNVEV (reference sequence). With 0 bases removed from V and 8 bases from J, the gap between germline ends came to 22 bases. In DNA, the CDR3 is TGTGCCAGCAGTTTATCAATCGGGGGGCGGCTTAAGAGGGAAAAACTGTTTTTT. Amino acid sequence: CASSLSIGGRLKREKLFF.

This chain's CDR3 is CASRVDPRETQYF. Here the CDR3 DNA reads TGTGCCAGCAGAGTGGACCCGCGAGAGACCCAGTACTTC. The chain employs TRBV5-4 and TRBJ2-5; no definite D call. Per the germline V gene, CDR1 is SGHNT and CDR2 is YYREEE (reference sequence). This CDR3 is built from 13 residues. V was cut by 5 bases and J by 4 bases, with 12 bases left in between.

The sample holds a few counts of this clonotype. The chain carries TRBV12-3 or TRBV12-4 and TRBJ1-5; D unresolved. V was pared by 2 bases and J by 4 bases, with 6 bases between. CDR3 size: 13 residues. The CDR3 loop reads CASSLNGNQPQHF. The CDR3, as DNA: TGTGCCAGCAGTTTAAACGGTAATCAGCCCCAGCATTTT.

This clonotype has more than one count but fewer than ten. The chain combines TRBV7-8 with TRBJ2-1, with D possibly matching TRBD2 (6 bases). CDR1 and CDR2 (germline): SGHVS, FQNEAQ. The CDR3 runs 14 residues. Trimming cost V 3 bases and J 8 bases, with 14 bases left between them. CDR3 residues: CASSFPLARDEQFF. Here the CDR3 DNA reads TGTGCCAGCAGCTTTCCCCTAGCGAGGGATGAGCAGTTCTTC.

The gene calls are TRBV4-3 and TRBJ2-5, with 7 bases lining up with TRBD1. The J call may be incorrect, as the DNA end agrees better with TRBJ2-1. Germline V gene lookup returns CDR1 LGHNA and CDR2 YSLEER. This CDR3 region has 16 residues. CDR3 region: CASSQDPTGRYNEQFF. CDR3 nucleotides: TGCGCCAGCAGCCAAGATCCGACAGGGCGCTACAATGAGCAGTTCTTC.

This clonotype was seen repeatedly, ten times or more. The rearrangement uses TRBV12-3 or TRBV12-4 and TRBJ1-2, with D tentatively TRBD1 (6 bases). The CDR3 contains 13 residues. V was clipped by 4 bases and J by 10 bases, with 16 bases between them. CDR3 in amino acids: CASSSGAQGHYTF. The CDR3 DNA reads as TGTGCCAGCAGTTCGGGGGCACAGGGCCACTACACCTTC.

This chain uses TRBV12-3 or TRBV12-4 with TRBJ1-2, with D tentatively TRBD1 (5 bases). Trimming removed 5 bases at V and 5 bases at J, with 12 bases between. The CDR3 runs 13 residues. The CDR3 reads CASSPRRDYGYTF. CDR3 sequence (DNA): TGTGCCAGCAGTCCCCGCAGGGATTATGGCTACACCTTC.

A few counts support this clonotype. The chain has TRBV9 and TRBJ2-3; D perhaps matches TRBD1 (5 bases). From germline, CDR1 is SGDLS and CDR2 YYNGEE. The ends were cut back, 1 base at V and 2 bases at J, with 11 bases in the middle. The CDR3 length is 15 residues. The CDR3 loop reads CASSVSVGLTDTQYF. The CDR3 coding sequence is TGTGCCAGCAGCGTATCGGTGGGGCTCACAGATACGCAGTATTTT.

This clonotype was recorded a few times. The CDR3 reads CASSLGTSPEETQYF. The CDR3, as DNA: TGCGCCAGCAGTCTAGGGACTAGCCCAGAAGAGACCCAGTACTTC. V is TRBV5-1 and J is TRBJ2-5; the match to TRBD2 covers 9 bases. The germline V gene encodes CDR1 SGHRS and CDR2 YFSETQ. The V gene end was trimmed by 5 bases and the J gene end by 3 bases; junction bases not matched to a gene: 8. The CDR3 has 15 amino acids.

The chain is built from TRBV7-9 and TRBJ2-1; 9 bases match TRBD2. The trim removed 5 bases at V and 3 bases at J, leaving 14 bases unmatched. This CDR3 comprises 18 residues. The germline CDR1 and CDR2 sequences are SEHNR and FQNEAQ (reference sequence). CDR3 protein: CASSGVAGEREDYNEQFF. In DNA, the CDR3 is TGTGCCAGCAGCGGGGTGGCGGGGGAGCGGGAGGACTACAATGAGCAGTTCTTC.

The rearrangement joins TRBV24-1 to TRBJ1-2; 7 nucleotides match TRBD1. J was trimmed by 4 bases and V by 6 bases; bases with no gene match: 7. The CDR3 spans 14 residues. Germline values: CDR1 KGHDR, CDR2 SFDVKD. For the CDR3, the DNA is TGTGCCACCAGTTCAGACAGGGCTTTCTATGGCTACACCTTC. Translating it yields CATSSDRAFYGYTF.

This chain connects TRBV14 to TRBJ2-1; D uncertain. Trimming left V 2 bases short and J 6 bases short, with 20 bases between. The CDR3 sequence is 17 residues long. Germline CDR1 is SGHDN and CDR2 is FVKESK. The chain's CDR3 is CASSQIPQHAFGNEQFF. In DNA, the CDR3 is TGTGCCAGCAGCCAAATCCCCCAGCACGCATTCGGCAATGAGCAGTTCTTC.

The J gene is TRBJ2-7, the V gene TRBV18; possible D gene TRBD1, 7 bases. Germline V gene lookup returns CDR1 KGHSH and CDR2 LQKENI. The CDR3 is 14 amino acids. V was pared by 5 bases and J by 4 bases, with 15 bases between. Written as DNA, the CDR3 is TGTGCCAGCTCAATCAGGGGGGCCCCTTACGAGCAGTACTTC. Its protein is CASSIRGAPYEQYF.